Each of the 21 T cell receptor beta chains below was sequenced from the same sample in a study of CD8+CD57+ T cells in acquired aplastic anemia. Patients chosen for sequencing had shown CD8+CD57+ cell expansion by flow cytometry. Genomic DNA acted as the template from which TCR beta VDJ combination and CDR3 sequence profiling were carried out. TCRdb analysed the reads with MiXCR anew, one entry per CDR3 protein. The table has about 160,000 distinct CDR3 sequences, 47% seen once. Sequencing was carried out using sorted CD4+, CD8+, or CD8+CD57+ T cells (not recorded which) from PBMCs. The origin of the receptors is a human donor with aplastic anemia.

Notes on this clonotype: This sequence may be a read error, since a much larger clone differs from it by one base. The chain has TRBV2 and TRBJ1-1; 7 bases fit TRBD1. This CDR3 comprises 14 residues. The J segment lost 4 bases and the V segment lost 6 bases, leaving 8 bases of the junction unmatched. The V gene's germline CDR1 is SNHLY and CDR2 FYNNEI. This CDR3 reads CASSKSGGSTEAFF. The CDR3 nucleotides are TGTGCCAGCAGCAAGTCAGGGGGGAGCACTGAAGCTTTCTTT. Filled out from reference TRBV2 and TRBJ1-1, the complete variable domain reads EPEVTQTPSHQVTQMGQEVILRCVPISNHLYFYWYRQILGQKVEFLVSFYNNEISEKSEIFDDQFSVERPDGSNFTLKIRSTKLEDSAMYFCASSKSGGSTEAFFGQGTRLTVV.

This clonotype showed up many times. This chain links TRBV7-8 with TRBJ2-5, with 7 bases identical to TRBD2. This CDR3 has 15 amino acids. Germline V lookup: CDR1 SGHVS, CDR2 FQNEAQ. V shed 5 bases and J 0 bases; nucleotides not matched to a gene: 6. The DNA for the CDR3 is TGTGCCAGCAGCCCGCTGGGGGGGAACCAAGAGACCCAGTACTTC. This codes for CASSPLGGNQETQYF.

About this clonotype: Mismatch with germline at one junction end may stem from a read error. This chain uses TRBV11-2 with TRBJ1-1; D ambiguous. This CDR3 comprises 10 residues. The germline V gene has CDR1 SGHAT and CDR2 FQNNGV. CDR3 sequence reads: CASSLGPVIF. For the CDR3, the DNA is TGTGCCAGCAGCTTAGGTCCGGTGATCTTT.

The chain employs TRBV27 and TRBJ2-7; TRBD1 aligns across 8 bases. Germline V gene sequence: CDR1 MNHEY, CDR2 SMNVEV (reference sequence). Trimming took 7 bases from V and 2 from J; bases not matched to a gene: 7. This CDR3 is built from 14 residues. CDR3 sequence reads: CASKSDRDPYEQYF. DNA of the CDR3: TGTGCCAGCAAATCGGACAGGGACCCCTACGAGCAGTACTTC.

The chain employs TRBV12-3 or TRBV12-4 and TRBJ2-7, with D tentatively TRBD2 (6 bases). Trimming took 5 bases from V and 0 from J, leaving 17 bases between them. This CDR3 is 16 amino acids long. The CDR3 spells CASSPRSSGSSYEQYF. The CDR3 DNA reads TGTGCCAGCAGTCCTCGAAGTAGCGGAAGCTCCTACGAGCAGTACTTC.

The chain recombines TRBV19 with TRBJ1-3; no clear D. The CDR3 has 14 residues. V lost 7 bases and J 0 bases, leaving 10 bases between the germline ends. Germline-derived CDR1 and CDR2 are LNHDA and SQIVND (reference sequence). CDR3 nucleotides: TGTGCCAGTACTTACAGCGACTCTGGAAACACCATATATTTT. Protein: CASTYSDSGNTIYF. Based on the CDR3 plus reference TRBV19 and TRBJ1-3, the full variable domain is DGGITQSPKYLFRKEGQNVTLSCEQNLNHDAMYWYRQDPGQGLRLIYYSQIVNDFQKGDIAEGYSVSREKKESFPLTVTSAQKNPTAFYLCASTYSDSGNTIYFGEGSWLTVV.

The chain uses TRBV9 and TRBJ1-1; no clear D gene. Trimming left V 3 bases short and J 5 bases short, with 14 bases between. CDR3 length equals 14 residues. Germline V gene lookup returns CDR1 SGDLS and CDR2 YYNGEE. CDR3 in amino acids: CASSALRGGTEAFF. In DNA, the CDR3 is TGTGCCAGCAGCGCCCTACGTGGAGGGACTGAAGCTTTCTTT.

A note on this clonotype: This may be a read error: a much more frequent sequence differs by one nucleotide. The CDR3 is CASSPLHANTGVLFF. CDR3 sequence (DNA): TGTGCCAGCAGTCCTCTTCACGCGAACACCGGGGTGCTGTTTTTT. This rearrangement joins TRBV12-3 or TRBV12-4 to TRBJ2-2, with D perhaps TRBD2 (5 bases). The CDR3 length is 15 residues.

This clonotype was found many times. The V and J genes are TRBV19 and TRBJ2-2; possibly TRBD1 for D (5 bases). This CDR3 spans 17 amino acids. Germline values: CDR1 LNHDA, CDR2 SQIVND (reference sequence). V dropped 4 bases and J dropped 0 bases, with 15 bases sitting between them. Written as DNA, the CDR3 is TGTGCCAGTAGTACGCGCAGGGCGCCAGCGAACACCGGGGAGCTGTTTTTT. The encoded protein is CASSTRRAPANTGELFF.

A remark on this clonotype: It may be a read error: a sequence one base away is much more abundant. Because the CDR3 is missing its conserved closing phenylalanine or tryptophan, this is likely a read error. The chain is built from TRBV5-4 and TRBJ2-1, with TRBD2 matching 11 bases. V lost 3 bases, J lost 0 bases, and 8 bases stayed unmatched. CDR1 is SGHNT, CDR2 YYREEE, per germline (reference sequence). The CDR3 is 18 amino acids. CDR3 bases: TGTGCCAGCAGCTGGGGAAGACTAGCGGGGAGCTCCTACAATGAGCAGTTCCTC. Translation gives CASSWGRLAGSSYNEQFL.

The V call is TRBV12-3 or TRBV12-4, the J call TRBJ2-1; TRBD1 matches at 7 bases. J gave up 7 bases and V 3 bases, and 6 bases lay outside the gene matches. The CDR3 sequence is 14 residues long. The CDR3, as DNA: TGTGCCAGCAGTTTGTCGACAGGGTTGAATGAGCAGTTCTTC. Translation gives CASSLSTGLNEQFF.

Here the CDR3 DNA reads TGTGCCAGCAGCCAAGGGGACTACTACGAGCAGTACTTC. This sequence encodes CASSQGDYYEQYF. J is TRBJ2-7 and V is TRBV3-1, with TRBD2 matching 7 bases. CDR3 length: 13 residues. Germline values: CDR1 LGHDT, CDR2 YNNKEL (reference sequence). The V and J ends lost 1 base and 3 bases, in that order; junction bases with no gene match: 0.

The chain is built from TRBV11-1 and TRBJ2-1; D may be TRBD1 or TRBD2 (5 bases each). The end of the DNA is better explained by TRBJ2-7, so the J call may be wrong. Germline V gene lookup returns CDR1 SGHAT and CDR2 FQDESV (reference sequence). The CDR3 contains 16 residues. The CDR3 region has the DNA TGTGCCAGCAGCTTGGGATCGGGGCTGAGCTCCTACGAGCAGTACTTC. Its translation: CASSLGSGLSSYEQYF.

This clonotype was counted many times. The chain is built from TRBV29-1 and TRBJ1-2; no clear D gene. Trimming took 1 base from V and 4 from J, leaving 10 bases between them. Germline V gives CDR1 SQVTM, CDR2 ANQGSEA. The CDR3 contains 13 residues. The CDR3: CSVEGRPSYGYTF. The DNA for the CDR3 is TGCAGCGTTGAAGGGAGGCCCAGCTATGGCTACACCTTC.

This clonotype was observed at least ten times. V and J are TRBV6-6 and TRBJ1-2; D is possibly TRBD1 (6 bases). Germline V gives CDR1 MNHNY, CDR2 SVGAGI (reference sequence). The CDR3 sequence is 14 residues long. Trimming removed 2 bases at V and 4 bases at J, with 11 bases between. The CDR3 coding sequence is TGTGCCAGCAGTTACCAACAGGGCGGCTATGGCTACACCTTC. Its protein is CASSYQQGGYGYTF.

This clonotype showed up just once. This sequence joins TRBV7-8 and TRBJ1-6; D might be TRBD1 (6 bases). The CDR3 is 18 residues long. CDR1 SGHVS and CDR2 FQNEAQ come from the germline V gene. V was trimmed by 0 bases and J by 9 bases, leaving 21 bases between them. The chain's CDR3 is CASSLASSIGQNRSPLHF. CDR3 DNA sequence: TGTGCCAGCAGCTTAGCCAGTAGTATAGGACAGAACCGTTCACCCCTCCACTTT.

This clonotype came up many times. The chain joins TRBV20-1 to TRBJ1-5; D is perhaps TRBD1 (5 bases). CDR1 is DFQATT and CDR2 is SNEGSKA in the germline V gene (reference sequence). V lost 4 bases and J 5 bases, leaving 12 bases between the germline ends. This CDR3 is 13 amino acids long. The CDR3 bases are TGCAGTGCTAACCTGCCGGGGGATCAGCCCCAGCATTTT. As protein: CSANLPGDQPQHF.

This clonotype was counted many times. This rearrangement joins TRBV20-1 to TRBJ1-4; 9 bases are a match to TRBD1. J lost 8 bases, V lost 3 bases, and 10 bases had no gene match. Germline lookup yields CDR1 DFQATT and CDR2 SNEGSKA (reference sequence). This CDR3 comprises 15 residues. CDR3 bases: TGCAGTGCTAGGCCCCCAGGGACAGGGTTGGAAAAACTGTTTTTT. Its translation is CSARPPGTGLEKLFF.

CDR3 DNA: TGTGCCAGTATGGCCTACGCGAACACTGAAGCTTTCTTT. This codes for CASMAYANTEAFF. This chain connects TRBV7-9 to TRBJ1-1; no clear D. The CDR3 covers 13 residues. CDR1 SEHNR and CDR2 FQNEAQ come from the germline V gene (reference sequence). V lost 9 bases and J lost 1, with 12 bases in between.

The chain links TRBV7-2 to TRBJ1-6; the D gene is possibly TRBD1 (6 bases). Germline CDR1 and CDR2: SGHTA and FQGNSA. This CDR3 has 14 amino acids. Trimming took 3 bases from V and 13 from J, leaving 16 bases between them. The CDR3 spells CASSFGQPPTPLHF. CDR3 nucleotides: TGTGCCAGCAGCTTCGGACAGCCCCCGACGCCCCTCCACTTT.

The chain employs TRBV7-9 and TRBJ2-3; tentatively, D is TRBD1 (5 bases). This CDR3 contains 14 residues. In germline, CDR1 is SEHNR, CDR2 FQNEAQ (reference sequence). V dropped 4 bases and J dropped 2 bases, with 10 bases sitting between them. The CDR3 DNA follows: TGTGCCAGCAGCTCGCCGGACATCACAGATACGCAGTATTTT. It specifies CASSSPDITDTQYF.